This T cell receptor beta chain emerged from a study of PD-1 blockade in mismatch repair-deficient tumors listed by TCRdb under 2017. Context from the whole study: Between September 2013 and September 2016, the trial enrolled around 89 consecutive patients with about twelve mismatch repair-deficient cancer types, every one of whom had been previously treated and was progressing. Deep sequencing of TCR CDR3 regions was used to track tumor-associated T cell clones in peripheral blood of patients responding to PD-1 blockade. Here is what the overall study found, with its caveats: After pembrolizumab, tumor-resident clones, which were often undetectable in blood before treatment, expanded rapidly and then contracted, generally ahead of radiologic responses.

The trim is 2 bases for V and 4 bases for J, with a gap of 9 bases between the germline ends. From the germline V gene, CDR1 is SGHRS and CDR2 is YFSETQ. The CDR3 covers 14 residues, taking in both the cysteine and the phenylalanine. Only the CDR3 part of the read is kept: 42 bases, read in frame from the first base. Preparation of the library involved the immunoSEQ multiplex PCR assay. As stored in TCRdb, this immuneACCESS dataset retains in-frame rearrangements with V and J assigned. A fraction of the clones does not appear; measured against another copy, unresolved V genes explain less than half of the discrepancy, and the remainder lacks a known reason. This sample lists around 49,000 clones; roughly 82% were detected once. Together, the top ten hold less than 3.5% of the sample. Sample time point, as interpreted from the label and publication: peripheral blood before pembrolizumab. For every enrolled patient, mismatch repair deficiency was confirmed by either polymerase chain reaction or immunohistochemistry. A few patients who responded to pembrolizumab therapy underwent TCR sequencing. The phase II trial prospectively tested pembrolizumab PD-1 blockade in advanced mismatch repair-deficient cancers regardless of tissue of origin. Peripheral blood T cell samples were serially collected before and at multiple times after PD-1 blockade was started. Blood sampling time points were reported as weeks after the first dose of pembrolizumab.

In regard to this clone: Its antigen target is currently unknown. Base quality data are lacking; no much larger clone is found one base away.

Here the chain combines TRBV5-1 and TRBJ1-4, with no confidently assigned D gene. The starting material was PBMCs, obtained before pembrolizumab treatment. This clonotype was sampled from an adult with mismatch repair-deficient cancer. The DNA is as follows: TGCGCCAGCAGCTTCGCAGGTCATAATGAAAAACTGTTTTTT. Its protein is CASSFAGHNEKLFF. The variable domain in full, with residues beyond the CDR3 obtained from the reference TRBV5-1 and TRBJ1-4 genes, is KAGVTQTPRYLIKTRGQQVTLSCSPISGHRSVSWYQQTPGQGLQFLFEYFSETQRNKGNFPGRFSGRQFSNSRSEMNVSTLELGDSALYLCASSFAGHNEKLFFGSGTQLSVL.